In its sample, the clone carrying this T cell receptor (beta chain) was seen once. Its matching antigen is unknown. These data are taken from a study of T cell responses to AZD1222 COVID-19 vaccine. Here immunoSEQ multiplex PCR was the method, and the copy in TCRdb shows in-frame clones only, minus some. The sample yields 70,000 to 95,000 clones, around 90% seen once. Study outcomes and limitations: The reported proportion of spike-specific TCRs targeting unmutated variant regions was nearly half. Baseline antibody screening turned up just six seropositive AZD1222 recipients.

V gave up 2 bases and J gave up 3 bases; unmatched junction bases: 1. The CDR3 is 13 residues long. The V gene's germline CDR1 is SEHNR and CDR2 FQNEAQ (reference sequence). This clonotype was obtained from an adult who received the AZD1222 COVID-19 vaccine. The specimen comprised peripheral blood, sampled 28 days after the second AZD1222 dose. The chain has TRBV7-9 and TRBJ2-7; 7 bases agree with TRBD2. The CDR3 region is CASSLIAGYEQYF. The CDR3 DNA follows: TGTGCCAGCAGCTTAATAGCGGGCTACGAGCAGTACTTC. The variable domain in full, with the rest retrieved from reference TRBV7-9 and TRBJ2-7, is DTGVSQNPRHKITKRGQNVTFRCDPISEHNRLYWYRQTLGQGPEFLTYFQNEAQLEKSRLLSDRFSAERPKGSFSTLEIQRTEQGDSAMYLCASSLIAGYEQYFGPGTRLTVT.